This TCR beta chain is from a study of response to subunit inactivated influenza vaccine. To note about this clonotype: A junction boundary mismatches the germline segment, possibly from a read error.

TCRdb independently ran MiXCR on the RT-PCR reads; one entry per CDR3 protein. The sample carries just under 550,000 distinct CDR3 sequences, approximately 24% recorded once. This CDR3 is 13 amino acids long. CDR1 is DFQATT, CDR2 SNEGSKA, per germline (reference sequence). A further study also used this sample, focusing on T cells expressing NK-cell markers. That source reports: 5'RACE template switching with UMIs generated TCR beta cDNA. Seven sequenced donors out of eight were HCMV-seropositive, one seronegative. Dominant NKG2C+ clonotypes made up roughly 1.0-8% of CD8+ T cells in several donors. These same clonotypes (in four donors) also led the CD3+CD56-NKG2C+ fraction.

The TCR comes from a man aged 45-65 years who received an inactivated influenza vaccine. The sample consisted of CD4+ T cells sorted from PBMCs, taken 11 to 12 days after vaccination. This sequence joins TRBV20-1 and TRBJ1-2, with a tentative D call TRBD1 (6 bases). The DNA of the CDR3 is TGCAGTGCTAGAGATGGCCGACAGGCCCTCCGACCCTTC. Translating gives CSARDGRQALRPF.